This T cell receptor beta chain was sequenced during a study of OX40 agonist ivuxolimab in advanced cancers. In the study overall: A diagnosis of hepatocellular carcinoma, melanoma, renal cell or head and neck cancer was present in dose-escalation patients. Past anti-PD-1, anti-PD-L1 or anti-CTLA-4 therapy was accepted, and 40% had received some. In three patients, partial responses were observed, one with hepatocellular carcinoma and two with cutaneous melanoma.

The data were produced by immunoSEQ multiplex PCR, yet TCRdb's version contains in-frame clones alone and is incomplete. The data contain 7,000 to 9,500 clones, roughly 68% of them singletons. Baseline, cycle 4 day 1, and cycle 7 day 1 were the blood sampling points. Per the germline V gene, CDR1 is DFQATT and CDR2 is SNEGSKA (reference sequence). The CDR3 contains 11 residues. V lost 6 bases and J lost 4, with 9 bases in between. The receptor was isolated from an adult with an advanced solid tumor such as melanoma, head and neck, liver or kidney cancer. This specimen was CD4+ or CD8+ T cells sorted from blood, taken in a trial of the OX40 agonist ivuxolimab. V gene TRBV20-1 combines with J gene TRBJ1-2; D gene ambiguous. In DNA, the CDR3 is TGCAGTGCCTCTGAACCCTATGGCTACACCTTC. Translating gives CSASEPYGYTF.